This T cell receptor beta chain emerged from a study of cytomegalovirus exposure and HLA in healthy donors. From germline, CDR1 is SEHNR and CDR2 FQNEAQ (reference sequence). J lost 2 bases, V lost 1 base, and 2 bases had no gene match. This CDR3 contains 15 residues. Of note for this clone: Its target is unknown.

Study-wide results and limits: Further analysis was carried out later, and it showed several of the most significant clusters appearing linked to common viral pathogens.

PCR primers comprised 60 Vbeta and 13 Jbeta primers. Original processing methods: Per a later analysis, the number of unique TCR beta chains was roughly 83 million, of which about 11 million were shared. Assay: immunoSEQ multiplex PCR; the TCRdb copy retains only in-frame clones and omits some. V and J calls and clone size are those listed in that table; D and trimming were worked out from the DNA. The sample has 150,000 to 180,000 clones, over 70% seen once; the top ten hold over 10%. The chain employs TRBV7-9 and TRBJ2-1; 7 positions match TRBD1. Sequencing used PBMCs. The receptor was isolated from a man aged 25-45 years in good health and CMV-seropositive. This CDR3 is CASSLGTGPYNEQFF. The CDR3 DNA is TGTGCCAGCAGCTTAGGGACAGGTCCCTACAATGAGCAGTTCTTC. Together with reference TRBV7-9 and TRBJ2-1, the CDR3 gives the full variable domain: DTGVSQNPRHKITKRGQNVTFRCDPISEHNRLYWYRQTLGQGPEFLTYFQNEAQLEKSRLLSDRFSAERPKGSFSTLEIQRTEQGDSAMYLCASSLGTGPYNEQFFGPGTRLTVL.